This T cell receptor beta chain was profiled in a study of blood T cell repertoires in COVID-19. Overall study: Acute-phase and convalescent COVID-19 samples originated in the United States, Italy and Spain. From T cells, B-cell-depleted T cells, or PBMCs came the material, which was cDNA or gDNA.

Germline V CDR1 and CDR2: SGHRS, YFSETQ. The CDR3 covers 15 residues. V was pared by 0 bases and J by 8 bases, with 15 bases between. Original processing notes: Nucleated cell number was recorded as an estimate derived from reference gene primer amplification. The data were produced by immunoSEQ multiplex PCR, yet TCRdb's version contains in-frame clones alone and is incomplete. V and J calls and clone size come straight from that table; D and trimming were deduced from the DNA. The sample holds under 350,000 clones, approximately 85% seen once. This TCR was sampled from a human donor in a cohort sampled during active COVID-19. The source material was peripheral blood. The V gene is TRBV5-1, the J gene TRBJ2-1; D might be TRBD1 (5 bases). CDR3 bases: TGCGCCAGCAGCTTGGAACGGGCAGGGTTAGATGAGCAGTTCTTC. Translation gives CASSLERAGLDEQFF. Drawing the rest from reference TRBV5-1 and TRBJ2-1, the complete variable domain is KAGVTQTPRYLIKTRGQQVTLSCSPISGHRSVSWYQQTPGQGLQFLFEYFSETQRNKGNFPGRFSGRQFSNSRSEMNVSTLELGDSALYLCASSLERAGLDEQFFGPGTRLTVL.